This TCR beta chain appears in the sequencing data of a study of HIV-infected patients and healthy controls. MiXCR was run by TCRdb on the 5' RACE reads, yielding one entry per CDR3 protein. The sample includes 70,000 or so distinct CDR3 sequences, 15% to 20% of them seen just once. The origin of this receptor is a human donor in good health. Material: CD4+ T cells from blood.

CDR3 in DNA: TGTGCCAGCAGCTTAGGAAACTACCCCTACAATGAGCAGTTCTTC. It codes for CASSLGNYPYNEQFF. The chain has TRBV7-2 and TRBJ2-1; D is uncertain. Trimming stripped 1 base from V and 2 bases from J, with 9 bases between. The CDR3 runs 15 residues. In germline, CDR1 is SGHTA, CDR2 FQGNSA. The full variable domain, completed using reference TRBV7-2 and TRBJ2-1, is GAGVSQSPSNKVTEKGKDVELRCDPISGHTALYWYRQSLGQGLEFLIYFQGNSAPDKSGLPSDRFSAERTGGSVSTLTIQRTQQEDSAVYLCASSLGNYPYNEQFFGPGTRLTVL.